These T cell receptor beta chains were read from a single sample in a study of T cell responses to AZD1222 COVID-19 vaccine. Produced via immunoSEQ multiplex PCR; TCRdb's table is partial and in-frame only. Here the sample spans tens of thousands of clones, about 88% being singletons. This material consisted of peripheral blood, taken on day 0 of AZD1222 vaccination. The receptor set was obtained from an adult in good health. CDR3s include the opening cysteine and the closing phenylalanine or tryptophan. D genes are given only for firm matches. Clone size is given for some rows only: seen once, a few or many times, or a class if the clone is expanded.

clone size: .; D gene: .; CDR3 length: 15; J gene: TRBJ1-2; V gene: TRBV6-5; CDR3 DNA: TGTGCCAGCAGTTACTCGATTAGGACAGCATATGGCTACACCTTC; CDR3 protein: CASSYSIRTAYGYTF
clone size: .; D gene: TRBD1; CDR3 length: 16; J gene: TRBJ2-3; V gene: TRBV7-3; CDR3 DNA: TGTGCCAGCAGCTTAAGTGGGACAGGGGGCACAGATACGCAGTATTTT; CDR3 protein: CASSLSGTGGTDTQYF
clone size: .; D gene: TRBD1; CDR3 length: 15; J gene: TRBJ2-5; V gene: TRBV5-1; CDR3 DNA: TGCGCCAGCAGCCGGACAGGGGCCTACCAAGAGACCCAGTACTTC; CDR3 protein: CASSRTGAYQETQYF
clone size: .; D gene: TRBD2; CDR3 length: 15; J gene: TRBJ2-5; V gene: TRBV9; CDR3 DNA: TGTGCCAGCAGCGTAGGGACTAGTCCCCGGGAGACCCAGTACTTC; CDR3 protein: CASSVGTSPRETQYF
clone size: once; D gene: TRBD1; CDR3 length: 14; J gene: TRBJ2-7; V gene: TRBV2; CDR3 DNA: TGTGCCAGCAGACTCGGGACAGTTGGGTACGAGCAGTACTTC; CDR3 protein: CASRLGTVGYEQYF
clone size: .; D gene: .; CDR3 length: 11; J gene: TRBJ1-1; V gene: TRBV4-2; CDR3 DNA: TGTGCCAGTTCCAGGGGCGCTGAAGCTTTCTTT; CDR3 protein: CASSRGAEAFF
clone size: .; D gene: .; CDR3 length: 11; J gene: TRBJ2-1; V gene: TRBV18; CDR3 DNA: TGTGCCAGCTCACCTTTGGTTGAGCAGTTCTTC; CDR3 protein: CASSPLVEQFF
clone size: .; D gene: TRBD2; CDR3 length: 12; J gene: TRBJ2-1; V gene: TRBV6-8; CDR3 DNA: TGTGTCCCTCGGGGGGGGCCCAATGAGCAGTTCTTC; CDR3 protein: CVPRGGPNEQFF
clone size: .; D gene: .; CDR3 length: 15; J gene: TRBJ1-6; V gene: TRBV21-1; CDR3 DNA: TGTGCCAGCGATGTGGACGCGTGGCCGGATTCACCCCTCCACTTT; CDR3 protein: CASDVDAWPDSPLHF
clone size: .; D gene: .; CDR3 length: 16; J gene: TRBJ2-6; V gene: TRBV6-2/TRBV6-3; CDR3 DNA: TGTGCCAGCAGTTGGAGTCTGGGGTCTGGGGCCAACGTCCTGACTTTC; CDR3 protein: CASSWSLGSGANVLTF
clone size: .; D gene: .; CDR3 length: 13; J gene: TRBJ1-4; V gene: TRBV18; CDR3 DNA: TGTGCCAGCTCACAAGACATTGGGCTAAAACTGTTTTTT; CDR3 protein: CASSQDIGLKLFF
clone size: .; D gene: .; CDR3 length: 15; J gene: TRBJ2-7; V gene: TRBV9; CDR3 DNA: TGTGCCAGCAGCGTAGGTGTGGCGAGCTCCTACGAGCAGTACTTC; CDR3 protein: CASSVGVASSYEQYF
clone size: .; D gene: TRBD1; CDR3 length: 15; J gene: TRBJ1-2; V gene: TRBV4-1; CDR3 DNA: TGCGCCAGCAGCCAACGACAGGGGGCAAACTATGGCTACACCTTC; CDR3 protein: CASSQRQGANYGYTF
clone size: .; D gene: .; CDR3 length: 15; J gene: TRBJ1-3; V gene: TRBV4-2; CDR3 DNA: TGTGCCAGCAGCTCAAGGTCCAAAAGGGGCAACACCATATATTTT; CDR3 protein: CASSSRSKRGNTIYF
clone size: .; D gene: TRBD2; CDR3 length: 17; J gene: TRBJ2-1; V gene: TRBV30; CDR3 DNA: TGTGCCTGGGCCGGGACTAGCGGGGGGGGCTCCTACAATGAGCAGTTCTTC; CDR3 protein: CAWAGTSGGGSYNEQFF
clone size: .; D gene: .; CDR3 length: 17; J gene: TRBJ2-6; V gene: TRBV19; CDR3 DNA: TGTGCCAGTAGGTCGGGACGGACAACTTCTGGGGCCAACGTCCTGACTTTC; CDR3 protein: CASRSGRTTSGANVLTF
clone size: .; D gene: .; CDR3 length: 11; J gene: TRBJ1-2; V gene: TRBV20-1; CDR3 DNA: TGCAGTGCCCAGGGAGTCCATGGCTACACCTTC; CDR3 protein: CSAQGVHGYTF
clone size: .; D gene: .; CDR3 length: 15; J gene: TRBJ2-2; V gene: TRBV11-1; CDR3 DNA: TGTGCCAGCAGCTACTCTGTTGGGGGCACCGGGGAGCTGTTTTTT; CDR3 protein: CASSYSVGGTGELFF
clone size: .; D gene: .; CDR3 length: 15; J gene: TRBJ1-2; V gene: TRBV28; CDR3 DNA: TGTGCCAGCAATTCACCCTGGGGGGTTAGCTATGGCTACACCTTC; CDR3 protein: CASNSPWGVSYGYTF
clone size: .; D gene: TRBD1; CDR3 length: 13; J gene: TRBJ1-2; V gene: TRBV6-2/TRBV6-3; CDR3 DNA: TGTGCCAGCAGCCGGGACAGGGGGTATGGCTACACCTTC; CDR3 protein: CASSRDRGYGYTF
clone size: .; D gene: .; CDR3 length: 14; J gene: TRBJ1-1; V gene: TRBV5-1; CDR3 DNA: TGCGCCAGCAGCCAATACAGGGTGAACACTGAAGCTTTCTTT; CDR3 protein: CASSQYRVNTEAFF
clone size: .; D gene: TRBD1; CDR3 length: 14; J gene: TRBJ1-4; V gene: TRBV9; CDR3 DNA: TGTGCCAGCAGCTCGACAGGGGGCTACGAAAAACTGTTTTTT; CDR3 protein: CASSSTGGYEKLFF
clone size: .; D gene: .; CDR3 length: 16; J gene: TRBJ2-3; V gene: TRBV7-2; CDR3 DNA: TGTGCCAGCAGAACCGAGGCGGGCAAAACCACAGATACGCAGTATTTT; CDR3 protein: CASRTEAGKTTDTQYF
clone size: .; D gene: TRBD1; CDR3 length: 13; J gene: TRBJ1-1; V gene: TRBV12-3/TRBV12-4; CDR3 DNA: TGTGCCAGCAGAAGACAGGGTAACACTGAAGCTTTCTTT; CDR3 protein: CASRRQGNTEAFF
clone size: .; D gene: .; CDR3 length: 14; J gene: TRBJ1-1; V gene: TRBV28; CDR3 DNA: TGTGCCAGCAGTTCCTATCTCAGGGACACTGAAGCTTTCTTT; CDR3 protein: CASSSYLRDTEAFF
clone size: .; D gene: .; CDR3 length: 14; J gene: TRBJ2-2; V gene: TRBV5-4; CDR3 DNA: TGTGCCAGCAGCACCCCAGGGGAAACCGGGGAGCTGTTTTTT; CDR3 protein: CASSTPGETGELFF
clone size: .; D gene: .; CDR3 length: 15; J gene: TRBJ2-1; V gene: TRBV6-1; CDR3 DNA: TGTGCCAGCAGTGAGATGCGGGCGGCCTACAATGAGCAGTTCTTC; CDR3 protein: CASSEMRAAYNEQFF
clone size: .; D gene: .; CDR3 length: 13; J gene: TRBJ2-7; V gene: TRBV7-8; CDR3 DNA: TGTGGGTCCTCGGCCGGGGGAAGTTACGAGCAGTACTTC; CDR3 protein: CGSSAGGSYEQYF
clone size: .; D gene: TRBD1; CDR3 length: 15; J gene: TRBJ1-5; V gene: TRBV19; CDR3 DNA: TGTGCCAGTACAATGACAGCGAGGGGGCTTCAGCCCCAGCATTTT; CDR3 protein: CASTMTARGLQPQHF
clone size: once; D gene: .; CDR3 length: 13; J gene: TRBJ2-5; V gene: TRBV9; CDR3 DNA: TGTGCCAGCAGCGAGCCGGCTCGGGAGACCCAGTACTTC; CDR3 protein: CASSEPARETQYF
clone size: .; D gene: .; CDR3 length: 15; J gene: TRBJ2-5; V gene: TRBV9; CDR3 DNA: TGTGCCAGCAGCGTAGGCCAGGGAGGAGGGGAGACCCAGTACTTC; CDR3 protein: CASSVGQGGGETQYF
clone size: .; D gene: .; CDR3 length: 12; J gene: TRBJ1-1; V gene: TRBV5-4; CDR3 DNA: TGTAATACACGGGGGTTGAACACTGAAGCTTTCTTT; CDR3 protein: CNTRGLNTEAFF
clone size: .; D gene: .; CDR3 length: 14; J gene: TRBJ2-7; V gene: TRBV6-5; CDR3 DNA: TGTGCCAGCAGTTACTCAGGTGGGGTGGGCGAGCAGTACTTC; CDR3 protein: CASSYSGGVGEQYF
clone size: .; D gene: .; CDR3 length: 15; J gene: TRBJ2-1; V gene: TRBV3-1/TRBV3-2; CDR3 DNA: TGTGCCAGCAGCCAAGGTATTGTCGGGGACAATGAGCAGTTCTTC; CDR3 protein: CASSQGIVGDNEQFF
clone size: .; D gene: .; CDR3 length: 15; J gene: TRBJ2-7; V gene: TRBV27; CDR3 DNA: TGTGCCAGCAGTTTAATGGGGACAACAGGCTACGAGCAGTACTTC; CDR3 protein: CASSLMGTTGYEQYF
clone size: .; D gene: .; CDR3 length: 12; J gene: TRBJ2-5; V gene: TRBV7-2; CDR3 DNA: TGTGCCAGCAGCTATAACAGGGAGACCCAGTACTTC; CDR3 protein: CASSYNRETQYF
clone size: .; D gene: .; CDR3 length: 13; J gene: TRBJ1-5; V gene: TRBV27; CDR3 DNA: TGTGCCAGCAGTTTAAGTTCGTGGCAGCCCCAGCATTTT; CDR3 protein: CASSLSSWQPQHF
clone size: .; D gene: .; CDR3 length: 12; J gene: TRBJ2-2; V gene: TRBV27; CDR3 DNA: TGTGCCAGCAGTTTGGTGGCCGGGGAGCTGTTTTTT; CDR3 protein: CASSLVAGELFF
clone size: once; D gene: .; CDR3 length: 13; J gene: TRBJ1-2; V gene: TRBV7-2; CDR3 DNA: TGTGCCAGCAGCGCTACAGGGTTTGATGGCTACACCTTC; CDR3 protein: CASSATGFDGYTF
clone size: .; D gene: .; CDR3 length: 14; J gene: TRBJ1-1; V gene: TRBV5-1; CDR3 DNA: TGCGCCAGCAGCTTAGCTGGACAGTACACTGAAGCTTTCTTT; CDR3 protein: CASSLAGQYTEAFF
clone size: once; D gene: .; CDR3 length: 15; J gene: TRBJ2-5; V gene: TRBV27; CDR3 DNA: TGTGCCAGCAGTCCCCGGAGGGTGGGCGTGAAGACCCAGTACTTC; CDR3 protein: CASSPRRVGVKTQYF
clone size: .; D gene: .; CDR3 length: 19; J gene: TRBJ1-1; V gene: TRBV5-4; CDR3 DNA: TGTGCCAGCAGCCTTACCACCCTGACCGGGATAAGGGTGAGCACTGAAGCTTTCTTT; CDR3 protein: CASSLTTLTGIRVSTEAFF
clone size: .; D gene: TRBD1; CDR3 length: 17; J gene: TRBJ1-5; V gene: TRBV7-8; CDR3 DNA: TGTGCCAGCAGCTTAGCGACAGGGGGAGTGGTGGGTCAGCCCCAGCATTTT; CDR3 protein: CASSLATGGVVGQPQHF
clone size: .; D gene: .; CDR3 length: 13; J gene: TRBJ2-5; V gene: TRBV6-2/TRBV6-3; CDR3 DNA: TGTGCCAGCAGTTACGCGGGGCAAGAGACCCAGTACTTC; CDR3 protein: CASSYAGQETQYF
clone size: .; D gene: .; CDR3 length: 13; J gene: TRBJ1-1; V gene: TRBV29-1; CDR3 DNA: TGCAGCGTTGGGCTTCGGGGGATGACTGAAGCTTTCTTT; CDR3 protein: CSVGLRGMTEAFF
clone size: .; D gene: TRBD1; CDR3 length: 16; J gene: TRBJ2-5; V gene: TRBV5-4; CDR3 DNA: TGTGCCAGCAGCGCCCCGGGACAGGGAAGCCAAGAGACCCAGTACTTC; CDR3 protein: CASSAPGQGSQETQYF
clone size: once; D gene: .; CDR3 length: 11; J gene: TRBJ1-1; V gene: TRBV20-1; CDR3 DNA: TGCAGTGCTAGGGGGGGCACTGAAGCTTTCTTT; CDR3 protein: CSARGGTEAFF
clone size: .; D gene: .; CDR3 length: 11; J gene: TRBJ1-1; V gene: TRBV20-1; CDR3 DNA: TGCAGGGGGGACAAGAACACTGAAGCTTTCTTT; CDR3 protein: CRGDKNTEAFF
clone size: .; D gene: .; CDR3 length: 15; J gene: TRBJ2-3; V gene: TRBV21-1; CDR3 DNA: TGTGCCAGCAGCAAACCAGGGCCCAGCACAGATACGCAGTATTTT; CDR3 protein: CASSKPGPSTDTQYF
clone size: few; D gene: .; CDR3 length: 16; J gene: TRBJ2-5; V gene: TRBV24-1; CDR3 DNA: TGTGCCACCAGTGGATGGGGGGGACAGAAGCAAGAGACCCAGTACTTC; CDR3 protein: CATSGWGGQKQETQYF